This entry describes one T cell receptor (beta chain). Other DNA sequences of this sample code for an identical CDR3. These data come from a study of high-grade serous ovarian cancer treatment subgroups. Germline-derived CDR1 and CDR2 are SGHDT and YYEEEE. The CDR3 runs to 14 residues. V dropped 0 bases and J dropped 3; count of bases not matched to a gene: 2. The method was immunoSEQ multiplex PCR; TCRdb's version includes in-frame clones alone and lacks a portion of them. The sample gives 12,000 to 15,000 clones, less than 90% of which show up once; 6% to 7% is in the top ten. Tumor tissue was taken before any definitive surgery or chemotherapy was given.

Sequenced: tumor tissue. The sequence was obtained from a human donor with high-grade serous ovarian cancer. This chain joins TRBV5-6 and TRBJ1-2, with 7 bases lining up with TRBD1. The CDR3 bases are TGTGCCAGCAGCTTGGGCGGGACAGACTATGGCTACACCTTC. This encodes CASSLGGTDYGYTF.